The 21 T cell receptor beta chains listed next were all sequenced from one sample in a study of blood T cell repertoires in COVID-19. Libraries were prepared by immunoSEQ multiplex PCR; TCRdb keeps only in-frame clonotypes and omits some of them. This sample has 120,000 to 150,000 clones; around 84% occur once, and the top ten carry 7% to 10%. Material for sequencing was peripheral blood. The receptors were gathered from a woman aged 60-75 years with acute or convalescent COVID-19.

The chain uses TRBV6-5 and TRBJ2-7; the match to TRBD1 covers 8 bases. In germline, CDR1 is MNHEY, CDR2 SVGAGI. The CDR3 loop spans 14 amino acids. The V segment lost 6 bases and the J segment 2 bases; nucleotides outside the gene matches: 6. The CDR3: CASRPGQGTYEQYF. The DNA for the CDR3 is TGTGCCAGCAGACCTGGACAGGGAACCTACGAGCAGTACTTC.

V gene TRBV5-4 combines with J gene TRBJ2-3, with 8 bases fitting TRBD2. In germline, CDR1 is SGHNT, CDR2 YYREEE (reference sequence). The CDR3 runs to 15 residues. Trimming removed 5 bases from V and 0 bases from J; junction bases left unmatched: 5. CDR3 loop: CASRDQRGSTDTQYF. DNA of the CDR3: TGTGCCAGCAGGGATCAGCGGGGGAGCACAGATACGCAGTATTTT.

V usage is TRBV18 and J usage is TRBJ2-7, with 13 bases lining up with TRBD2. Germline lookup yields CDR1 KGHSH and CDR2 LQKENI. Trimming removed 6 bases from V and 3 bases from J; junction bases left unmatched: 8. The CDR3 consists of 16 residues. CDR3 nucleotide sequence: TGTGCCAGCTCTACTAGCGGGGGGGCGGGCCTCTACGAGCAGTACTTC. The encoded protein is CASSTSGGAGLYEQYF.

The V and J genes are TRBV2 and TRBJ2-7; possible D gene TRBD2, 6 bases. Trimming pared 7 bases from V and 4 bases from J, leaving 8 bases between. Germline-derived CDR1 and CDR2 are SNHLY and FYNNEI. There are 11 residues in the CDR3. The CDR3 DNA follows: TGTGCCAGCATGAGCGGGTACGAGCAGTACTTC. This encodes CASMSGYEQYF.

Comments on this clone: This sample also contains other DNA sequences that code for the same CDR3. The V and J genes are TRBV18 and TRBJ1-1; D not resolved. The V end lost 2 bases, the J end lost 0 bases, and 4 bases lay between the germline ends. CDR1 is KGHSH, CDR2 LQKENI, per germline. There are 13 residues in the CDR3. The CDR3, as DNA: TGTGCCAGCTCACCAGACTTGAACACTGAAGCTTTCTTT. It is translated as CASSPDLNTEAFF. Full variable domain (outside the CDR3, taken from reference TRBV18 and TRBJ1-1): NAGVMQNPRHLVRRRGQEARLRCSPMKGHSHVYWYRQLPEEGLKFMVYLQKENIIDESGMPKERFSAEFPKEGPSILRIQQVVRGDSAAYFCASSPDLNTEAFFGQGTRLTVV.

The chain links TRBV27 to TRBJ2-1; 8 bases fit TRBD1. CDR1 is MNHEY and CDR2 is SMNVEV in the germline V gene (reference sequence). The junction had 4 bases not matched to a gene; V was cut back by 4 bases and J by 2 bases. The CDR3 has 15 amino acids. Here the CDR3 reads CASSSDRGTYNEQFF. The CDR3 coding sequence is TGTGCCAGCAGTTCAGACAGGGGAACCTACAATGAGCAGTTCTTC.

The chain recombines TRBV15 with TRBJ2-3; TRBD2 agrees at 8 bases. The germline V gene has CDR1 LNHNV and CDR2 YYDKDF (reference sequence). V was pared by 10 bases and J by 1 base, with 4 bases of the junction left unmatched. There are 13 residues in the CDR3. CDR3 bases: TGTGCCATCGGGGGGGCTGGCACAGATACGCAGTATTTT. This sequence encodes CAIGGAGTDTQYF.

Many counts were recorded for this clone. This sample also contains other DNA sequences that code for the same CDR3. V gene TRBV20-1 combines with J gene TRBJ2-1, with 8 nucleotides matching TRBD2. The CDR3 length is 14 residues. The V and J ends lost 6 bases and 0 bases, in that order; junction bases with no gene match: 4. Germline V gene data show CDR1 as DFQATT and CDR2 as SNEGSKA (reference sequence). The CDR3 is CSASSGISYNEQFF. Here the CDR3 DNA reads TGCAGTGCCAGTAGCGGGATCTCCTACAATGAGCAGTTCTTC.

The chain combines TRBV2 with TRBJ2-5, with 10 bases that match TRBD1. V gave up 1 base and J gave up 5 bases; unmatched junction bases: 1. In germline, CDR1 is SNHLY, CDR2 FYNNEI. The CDR3 loop spans 14 amino acids. CDR3 in amino acids: CASSEGDRGETQYF. CDR3 DNA: TGTGCCAGCAGTGAAGGGGACAGGGGTGAGACCCAGTACTTC.

This rearrangement joins TRBV11-2 to TRBJ2-7; a weak D match, TRBD2 (6 bases). The CDR3 totals 16 residues. The V gene's germline CDR1 is SGHAT and CDR2 FQNNGV. V gave up 0 bases and J gave up 3 bases, with 15 bases separating them. CDR3 region: CASSLDLGHGGYEQYF. CDR3 nucleotides: TGTGCCAGCAGCTTAGATCTAGGACACGGGGGCTACGAGCAGTACTTC.

This clone showed up just once. The chain uses TRBV6-5 and TRBJ1-1, with 11 bases aligning to TRBD1. J lost 4 bases, V lost 4 bases, and 5 bases had no gene match. Germline CDR1 is MNHEY and CDR2 is SVGAGI. The CDR3 covers 15 residues. This CDR3 is CASSSTGTGGTEAFF. CDR3 nucleotide sequence: TGTGCCAGCAGTTCCACCGGGACAGGGGGCACTGAAGCTTTCTTT.

At least ten counts were recorded for this clone. The rearrangement joins TRBV11-3 to TRBJ1-6; TRBD1 is a possible D gene (5 bases). The CDR3 spans 16 residues. Germline V gene lookup returns CDR1 SGHNT and CDR2 YENEEA. Deletions cut 5 bases from V and 0 bases from J, with 11 bases between. The CDR3 bases are TGTGCCAGCAGCACGGTGGGGCCCTCCTATAATTCACCCCTCCACTTT. Its protein is CASSTVGPSYNSPLHF.

This rearrangement joins TRBV5-6 to TRBJ1-5; TRBD1 matches at 10 bases. This CDR3 region has 15 residues. Trimming at V came to 0 bases and at J to 6 bases, leaving 3 bases not matched to a gene. From germline, CDR1 is SGHDT and CDR2 YYEEEE. The CDR3 is CASSLGGTGAQPQHF. DNA for the CDR3: TGTGCCAGCAGCTTGGGGGGGACAGGGGCTCAGCCCCAGCATTTT.

This chain joins TRBV30 and TRBJ1-5; D is unresolved. Germline V CDR1 and CDR2: GTSNPN, SVGIG (reference sequence). This CDR3 region has 13 residues. The V end was cut by 3 bases, the J end by 6 bases, with 12 bases between. This CDR3 is CAWSPERGQPQHF. CDR3 in DNA: TGTGCCTGGAGCCCCGAAAGAGGTCAGCCCCAGCATTTT.

This chain joins TRBV25-1 and TRBJ2-7; no reliable D call. Trimming left V 4 bases short and J 2 bases short, with 18 bases between. The CDR3 is 16 amino acids. Germline V CDR1 and CDR2: MGHDK, SYGVNS. CDR3: CASSGAWSPLTYEQYF. CDR3 nucleotide sequence: TGTGCCAGCAGTGGCGCATGGAGTCCCCTAACCTACGAGCAGTACTTC.

The V and J genes are TRBV12-5 and TRBJ2-7, with TRBD1 identical over 7 bases. Germline CDR1 LGHNT, CDR2 FRNRAP. The CDR3 spans 12 residues. Trimming at V came to 1 base and at J to 6 bases, leaving 0 bases not matched to a gene. CDR3 protein: CASGLDRGEQYF. The CDR3 region has the DNA TGTGCTAGTGGTTTGGACAGGGGCGAGCAGTACTTC.

The rearrangement uses TRBV4-1 and TRBJ1-1; a weak D match, TRBD1 (5 bases). This CDR3 has 18 residues. V was cut by 0 bases and J by 3 bases, with 20 bases left in between. CDR1 is MGHRA, CDR2 YSYEKL, per germline. CDR3 in amino acids: CASSQEPPAGQLYTEAFF. CDR3 DNA sequence: TGCGCCAGCAGCCAAGAGCCCCCGGCAGGGCAGTTGTACACTGAAGCTTTCTTT.

The rearrangement links TRBV7-9 to TRBJ1-1, with TRBD1 identical over 7 bases. Germline V gene data show CDR1 as SEHNR and CDR2 as FQNEAQ (reference sequence). Losses at the gene ends were 1 base for V and 4 bases for J; bases not matched to a gene: 6. This CDR3 is built from 15 residues. The CDR3 reads CASSLGNRGGTEAFF. As DNA, the CDR3 is TGTGCCAGCAGCTTAGGGAACAGGGGTGGCACTGAAGCTTTCTTT. Based on the CDR3 plus reference TRBV7-9 and TRBJ1-1, the full variable domain is DTGVSQNPRHKITKRGQNVTFRCDPISEHNRLYWYRQTLGQGPEFLTYFQNEAQLEKSRLLSDRFSAERPKGSFSTLEIQRTEQGDSAMYLCASSLGNRGGTEAFFGQGTRLTVV.

This clone was seen only once. This chain links TRBV5-5 with TRBJ2-7, with TRBD1 identical over 10 bases. V was clipped by 0 bases and J by 6 bases; unmatched bases: 6. Germline V gene sequence: CDR1 SGHKS, CDR2 YYEKEE (reference sequence). The CDR3 sequence is 15 residues long. The CDR3 sequence is CASSLGTGGFSEQYF. Here the CDR3 DNA reads TGTGCCAGCAGCTTGGGGACAGGGGGTTTCTCCGAGCAGTACTTC.

The CDR3 spells CASSPDSGYGYTF. The CDR3 DNA sequence: TGTGCCAGCTCACCGGACAGTGGCTATGGCTACACCTTC. This chain joins TRBV18 and TRBJ1-2, with D maybe TRBD1 (6 bases). The germline V and J ends were trimmed by 3 bases and 4 bases, with 9 bases remaining between them. Germline V gives CDR1 KGHSH, CDR2 LQKENI. The CDR3 spans 13 residues.

The chain links TRBV4-3 to TRBJ2-7; 7 bases agree with TRBD1. Germline loops: CDR1 LGHNA, CDR2 YSLEER. CDR3 length equals 14 residues. The ends lost 4 bases at V and 4 bases at J; junction bases unmatched: 7. The CDR3 DNA follows: TGCGCCAGCAGCCTGTCACCGGGACAGTACGAGCAGTACTTC. Translation: CASSLSPGQYEQYF.